A single sample gave rise to the 18 T cell receptor beta chains below, sequenced in a study of tumor-infiltrating lymphocytes in localized non-small cell lung cancer. The method was immunoSEQ multiplex PCR; TCRdb's version includes in-frame clones alone and lacks a portion of them. This sample has 9,500 or so clones; 72% occur once, and the top ten carry over 12%. Sequenced: lung tumor tissue. Receptors originate from a human donor with non-small cell lung cancer.

The V gene is TRBV7-2, the J gene TRBJ2-7, with TRBD1 as a possible D gene (6 bases). The CDR3 is 15 amino acids. Trimming stripped 0 bases from V and 0 bases from J, with 9 bases between. Germline values: CDR1 SGHTA, CDR2 FQGNSA. The CDR3 loop reads CASSLAPGDSYEQYF. The CDR3 DNA is TGTGCCAGCAGCTTAGCCCCAGGGGACTCCTACGAGCAGTACTTC.

The chain recombines TRBV11-1 with TRBJ2-1, with D tentatively TRBD1 or TRBD2 (5 bases each). Germline lookup yields CDR1 SGHAT and CDR2 FQDESV (reference sequence). V lost 5 bases and J lost 8, with 16 bases in between. The CDR3 runs to 14 residues. The CDR3 loop is CASSRDQGSDEQFF. CDR3 DNA: TGTGCCAGCAGCCGGGACCAGGGCAGCGATGAGCAGTTCTTC.

V is TRBV5-1 and J is TRBJ2-5, with TRBD1 matching over 9 bases. The CDR3 runs to 15 residues. V lost 3 bases and J lost 2; bases outside the gene matches: 5. Germline lookup yields CDR1 SGHRS and CDR2 YFSETQ. This chain's CDR3 is CASSSAGTGQETQYF. The DNA for the CDR3 is TGCGCCAGCAGCTCGGCGGGGACAGGGCAAGAGACCCAGTACTTC.

This chain links TRBV30 with TRBJ2-6, with a tentative D call TRBD1 (6 bases). Germline CDR1 and CDR2: GTSNPN and SVGIG (reference sequence). V was pared by 5 bases and J by 2 bases, with 7 bases between. The CDR3 contains 13 residues. The CDR3 coding sequence is TGTGCCTGGCGGACAGCTGGGGCCAACGTCCTGACTTTC. It is translated as CAWRTAGANVLTF.

V gene TRBV11-2 combines with J gene TRBJ1-2, with D possibly TRBD1 on 6 matching bases. Germline values: CDR1 SGHAT, CDR2 FQNNGV. The CDR3 is 15 residues long. The ends were cut back, 5 bases at V and 0 bases at J, with 13 bases in the middle. In DNA form, the CDR3 reads TGTGCCAGCAGCCCCTGGGGGCAGACTAACTATGGCTACACCTTC. Translation gives CASSPWGQTNYGYTF.

The CDR3 protein is CASSEVGGYTF. CDR3 DNA sequence: TGTGCCAGCAGTGAAGTGGGAGGCTACACCTTC. The chain carries TRBV2 and TRBJ1-2; D gene unclear. This CDR3 contains 11 residues. Between the trimmed V and J ends, which lost 1 base and 8 bases, there was a span of 5 bases. In germline, CDR1 is SNHLY, CDR2 FYNNEI.

The chain has TRBV12-5 and TRBJ1-5; D not resolved. CDR3 length equals 12 residues. The germline V and J ends were trimmed by 6 bases and 5 bases, with 8 bases remaining between them. CDR1 LGHNT and CDR2 FRNRAP come from the germline V gene. The CDR3 DNA follows: TGTGCTAGTGGACCCTTACATCAGCCCCAGCATTTT. Its protein is CASGPLHQPQHF.

This chain connects TRBV6-1 to TRBJ1-4; D is undetermined. This CDR3 is 15 amino acids long. CDR1 MNHNS and CDR2 SASEGT come from the germline V gene. V dropped 5 bases and J dropped 5 bases, with 15 bases sitting between them. DNA for the CDR3: TGTGCCAGCAGTTCTGTCCAGGATGTAAATGAAAAACTGTTTTTT. Encoded protein: CASSSVQDVNEKLFF.

This chain connects TRBV27 to TRBJ2-5; 7 bases match TRBD2. Germline values: CDR1 MNHEY, CDR2 SMNVEV (reference sequence). Trimming removed 6 bases from V and 5 bases from J; junction bases left unmatched: 12. There are 15 residues in the CDR3. The CDR3 spells CASRPPWAGVETQYF. CDR3 DNA sequence: TGTGCCAGCAGACCGCCTTGGGCGGGAGTTGAGACCCAGTACTTC.

This sequence joins TRBV27 and TRBJ1-5, with a possible D match to TRBD1 (5 bases). In germline, CDR1 is MNHEY, CDR2 SMNVEV (reference sequence). The CDR3 has 14 residues. V lost 2 bases and J lost 3, with 8 bases in between. The CDR3 sequence is CASSLDRDNQPQHF. The CDR3 DNA follows: TGTGCCAGCAGTTTAGACAGAGACAATCAGCCCCAGCATTTT.

This clone has only one observation. This chain connects TRBV7-3 to TRBJ1-1; D unclear. CDR1 is SGHTA, CDR2 FQGTGA, per germline. Deletions cut 5 bases from V and 0 bases from J, with 10 bases between. This CDR3 has 14 residues. CDR3 amino acids: CASSREGLNTEAFF. The DNA for the CDR3 is TGTGCCAGCAGCCGCGAGGGTCTGAACACTGAAGCTTTCTTT.

The rearrangement links TRBV19 to TRBJ1-5; 7 nucleotides line up with TRBD1. After removal of 4 bases from V and 6 bases from J, the junction contained 9 bases not matched to a gene. The CDR3 is 15 amino acids. Germline lookup yields CDR1 LNHDA and CDR2 SQIVND (reference sequence). The CDR3 is CASSTAGRGGQPQHF. For the CDR3, the DNA is TGTGCCAGTAGTACGGCTGGCAGGGGGGGTCAGCCCCAGCATTTT.

About this clone: An end of the junction differs from the germline gene, which may be a read error. This chain connects TRBV30 to TRBJ1-1, with D unresolved. Germline V gene data show CDR1 as GTSNPN and CDR2 as SVGIG (reference sequence). This CDR3 contains 14 residues. The CDR3 coding sequence is TGTACCTGGATAGTGGGCGCGGGGAACACTGAAGCTTTCTTT. It specifies CTWIVGAGNTEAFF.

V usage is TRBV5-4 and J usage is TRBJ1-6; no reliable D call. Trimming took 0 bases from V and 7 from J, leaving 17 bases between them. CDR3 length equals 17 residues. Looked up from germline, CDR1 is SGHNT and CDR2 is YYREEE (reference sequence). CDR3 bases: TGTGCCAGCAGCTTGGAAGGTCGGGCAGTGCTAAATTCACCCCTCCACTTT. As protein: CASSLEGRAVLNSPLHF. Full variable domain (missing parts from reference TRBV5-4 and TRBJ1-6): ETGVTQSPTHLIKTRGQQVTLRCSSQSGHNTVSWYQQALGQGPQFIFQYYREEENGRGNFPPRFSGLQFPNYSSELNVNALELDDSALYLCASSLEGRAVLNSPLHFGNGTRLTVT.

The chain is built from TRBV27 and TRBJ1-1, with a weak D call TRBD1 (5 bases). CDR1 is MNHEY, CDR2 SMNVEV, per germline (reference sequence). CDR3 size: 14 residues. V was clipped by 5 bases and J by 1 base, with 11 bases between them. The chain's CDR3 is CASSAGRQNTEAFF. The CDR3 DNA reads TGTGCCAGCAGTGCGGGACGGCAGAACACTGAAGCTTTCTTT.

The sample holds one count of this clone. This sequence joins TRBV7-8 and TRBJ2-3; D is perhaps TRBD1 (5 bases). The CDR3 spans 13 residues. Per the germline V gene, CDR1 is SGHVS and CDR2 is FQNEAQ. The V end lost 3 bases, the J end lost 6 bases, and 10 bases lay between the germline ends. DNA for the CDR3: TGTGCCAGCAGCTTTGGGGCTGTCGATACGCAGTATTTT. It codes for CASSFGAVDTQYF.

This sequence joins TRBV30 and TRBJ2-7; D perhaps matches TRBD2 (5 bases). This CDR3 contains 13 residues. Trimming cost V 4 bases and J 5 bases, with 15 bases left between them. Looked up from germline, CDR1 is GTSNPN and CDR2 is SVGIG (reference sequence). DNA of the CDR3: TGTGCCTGGAACCCGGGGTTGCTAAACGAGCAGTACTTC. It translates to CAWNPGLLNEQYF.

V gene TRBV14 combines with J gene TRBJ2-7, with 7 positions matching TRBD1. Trimming cost V 3 bases and J 4 bases; bases outside gene matches: 9. This CDR3 has 15 residues. Germline V gene sequence: CDR1 SGHDN, CDR2 FVKESK. As DNA, the CDR3 is TGTGCCAGCAGCCATCATGGGACAGCTTTTTACGAGCAGTACTTC. Protein product: CASSHHGTAFYEQYF.